The T cell receptor beta chain described here comes from a study of T cells after yellow fever vaccination (dated by TCRdb to the late 2010s). In terms of the full investigation: Libraries from fractions with low cell numbers were prepared with the SMART-Seq v4 Ultra Low Input RNA kit. Bulk TCR alpha and beta repertoires were sequenced longitudinally to track T-cell clones before and after primary and booster YFV17D yellow fever vaccination. Two healthy male donors made up the cohort, one aged 18 to 29 years and the other aged 30 to 40 years. Blood was drawn at multiple timepoints before and after primary and secondary immunization, with bulk PBMC replicates and cell subsets isolated.

What the treatment or condition label conveys for this sample: live attenuated yellow fever vaccine strain. Two biological replicates of bulk PBMCs were collected at each blood-draw timepoint. A standard Ficoll-Paque protocol was used to isolate PBMCs from peripheral blood. TriZol was used to extract RNA from bulk PBMCs, CD4 and CD8 fractions, and dextramer-positive and dextramer-negative fractions. The research as a whole found: Because the study included only a couple of donors, the extent to which the findings can be generalized is limited. A small fraction of clonotypes appeared in both the CD4 and CD8 compartments, likely as a result of convergent recombination. FACS-sorted repertoires could contain abundant contaminating clonotypes from the bulk population, so computational filtering was required. After the booster, most clones that had expanded after primary vaccination were detected again (nearly 97% of CD4 and roughly 86% of CD8), suggesting broad maintenance of memory. Compared with the primary T-cell response, the secondary T-cell response was faster but weaker, reaching its peak on day 5 rather than on day 15.

The instrument given in TCRdb is Illumina NovaSeq 6000. TCR cDNA was made using 5'RACE template switching, a step that added a universal primer site and unique molecular identifiers. Priming of cDNA synthesis was performed from both the TCR alpha and TCR beta constant segments. Library amplification involved two PCR steps, and the second step added sample barcodes and sequencing adapters. Sequencing of the libraries was done on either Illumina HiSeq 2500 (2x100 bp) or NovaSeq (2x150 bp). Under the source paper's analysis protocol: Reads were demultiplexed and collapsed into UMI consensus sequences with MIGEC, and V(D)J alignment was performed with MiXCR. Vaccine-responding clonotypes were defined with edgeR using replicate PBMC samples, requiring FDR below 0.01 and a log2 fold change above 5 up to day 15. CD4 or CD8 identity was assigned to each bulk clonotype according to whether the clonotype was present at higher abundance in the sequenced CD4 repertoire or the sequenced CD8 repertoire. TCRdb redid the processing of the public reads, applying fastp at Q25 and MiXCR, and retained in-frame beta chains. Every distinct CDR3 protein forms one entry, paired with its most common genes and DNA. The V and J calls follow TCRdb's processing rather than the paper's. The sample profile shows fewer than 350,000 distinct CDR3 sequences; roughly 4% of them were found once. The ten largest clones represent around a quarter of the sample.

This clonotype was seen at least ten times. The antigen it recognizes is unknown. It has no much larger one-base neighbor in the sample; base qualities were not kept. The CDR3 contains 14 residues, cysteine and phenylalanine counted. The CDR3 DNA has 42 bases and is translated from base 1. V is shortened by 0 bases, J by 1 base, and the region joining them spans 7 bases. CDR1 and CDR2, per the germline V gene, are SGHRS and YFSETQ. The sequencing used PBMCs, collected on the day of the yellow fever booster vaccination. The clonotype was recovered from a man between 18 and 35 years old who received the YFV17D yellow fever vaccine. The sequence is built from TRBV5-1 and TRBJ1-1, with an unclear D gene assignment. CDR3 protein: CASSLERANTEAFF. The DNA sequence reads TGCGCCAGCAGCTTGGAGCGGGCGAACACTGAAGCTTTCTTT. Reference TRBV5-1 and TRBJ1-1 genes cover what lies past the CDR3, so the full variable domain is KAGVTQTPRYLIKTRGQQVTLSCSPISGHRSVSWYQQTPGQGLQFLFEYFSETQRNKGNFPGRFSGRQFSNSRSEMNVSTLELGDSALYLCASSLERANTEAFFGQGTRLTVV.